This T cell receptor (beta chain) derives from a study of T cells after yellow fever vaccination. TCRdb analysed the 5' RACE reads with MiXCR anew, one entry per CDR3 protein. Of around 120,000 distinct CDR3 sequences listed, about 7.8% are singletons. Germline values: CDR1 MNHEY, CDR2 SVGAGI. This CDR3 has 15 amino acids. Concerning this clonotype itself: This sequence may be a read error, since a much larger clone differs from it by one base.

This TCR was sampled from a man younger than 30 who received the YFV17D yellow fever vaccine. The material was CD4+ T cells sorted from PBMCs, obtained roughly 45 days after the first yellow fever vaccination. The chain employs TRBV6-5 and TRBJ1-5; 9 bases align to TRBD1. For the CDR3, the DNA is TGTGCCAGCAGTAACTCCGTGACAGGGGGTCAGCCCCAGCATTTT. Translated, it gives CASSNSVTGGQPQHF.